The source of this T cell receptor (beta chain) is a study of T cells in Graves' hyperthyroidism and ophthalmopathy. Subjects aged 18 to 65 presented with newly diagnosed hyperthyroidism of less than 2 months' duration. Uncontrolled infection, other autoimmune disease, pregnancy or lactation led to exclusion. Cells are PBMCs isolated from around 9.4 ml of fresh blood. A note on this clonotype: What it binds is not known.

With 7 bases clipped from V and 7 bases from J, the junction kept 7 bases outside the gene matches. Germline lookup yields CDR1 MNHNS and CDR2 SASEGT. The CDR3 is 14 amino acids. Overall study findings and caveats: Blood also contained most expanded thyroid clonotypes above 0.001.

There were TCR beta CDR3 regions amplified from RNA transcripts. First-round RT-PCR targeting the TCR CDR3 was performed with the HTBI primer set. TCRdb recomputed calls from the multiplex PCR reads with MiXCR, one row per CDR3 protein. The profile shows roughly 380,000 distinct CDR3 sequences, about 14% of them singletons. This chain joins TRBV6-1 and TRBJ2-1; TRBD2 agrees at 10 bases. This receptor was identified in a woman aged 60-75 years with Graves' hyperthyroidism. The sequenced sample consisted of blood. Written as DNA, the CDR3 is TGTGCCAGCATGCCAGCGGGAGGGAAGAATGAGCAGTTCTTC. Its translation: CASMPAGGKNEQFF.